The 10 T cell receptor beta chains given below trace back to one sample, sequenced in a study of blood T cell repertoires in COVID-19. Assay used: immunoSEQ multiplex PCR; TCRdb lists only in-frame clones, some missing. The profile shows roughly 120,000 clones, about 90% of them singletons. Sequenced sample: peripheral blood. The source of these receptors is a man between 65 and 85 years old who had recovered from COVID-19.

This rearrangement joins TRBV24-1 to TRBJ2-3, with 13 bases matching TRBD2. Trimming at V came to 7 bases and at J to 1 base, leaving 1 base not matched to a gene. This CDR3 has 15 residues. Germline V gives CDR1 KGHDR, CDR2 SFDVKD. The CDR3 DNA reads TGTGCCACCAGGGGGACTAGCGGGGGCACAGATACGCAGTATTTT. This sequence encodes CATRGTSGGTDTQYF.

This chain connects TRBV19 to TRBJ1-6; TRBD1 matches 7 bases. This CDR3 has 17 amino acids. From germline, CDR1 is LNHDA and CDR2 SQIVND (reference sequence). V shed 2 bases, J shed 4 bases, and the junction held 8 bases outside the gene matches. This chain's CDR3 is CASSIKGGQEYNSPLHF. The CDR3 coding sequence is TGTGCCAGTAGTATAAAGGGTGGACAGGAGTATAATTCACCCCTCCACTTT.

This chain links TRBV28 with TRBJ1-1, with D possibly matching TRBD1 (5 bases). The CDR3 length is 14 residues. Germline V gives CDR1 MDHEN, CDR2 SYDVKM. The V end lost 4 bases, the J end lost 6 bases, and 15 bases lay between the germline ends. The DNA for the CDR3 is TGTGCCAGCAGTTCACTCAGGGATCGTGCTGAAGCTTTCTTT. This translates into CASSSLRDRAEAFF.

The chain combines TRBV28 with TRBJ2-7; D possibly corresponds to TRBD1 (6 bases). There are 12 residues in the CDR3. CDR1 is MDHEN and CDR2 is SYDVKM in the germline V gene. V was pared by 5 bases and J by 4 bases, with 9 bases between. This CDR3 is CASSTGQYEQYF. DNA of the CDR3: TGTGCCAGCAGTACTGGACAGTACGAGCAGTACTTC. Full variable domain (remainder filled in from reference TRBV28 and TRBJ2-7): DVKVTQSSRYLVKRTGEKVFLECVQDMDHENMFWYRQDPGLGLRLIYFSYDVKMKEKGDIPEGYSVSREKKERFSLILESASTNQTSMYLCASSTGQYEQYFGPGTRLTVT.

The chain is built from TRBV7-2 and TRBJ2-7, with 16 bases that match TRBD2. Germline loops: CDR1 SGHTA, CDR2 FQGNSA. The CDR3 has 16 amino acids. V lost 5 bases and J lost 6; bases outside the gene matches: 7. The CDR3 loop reads CASSLTGLAGGLEQYF. The CDR3 DNA is TGTGCCAGCAGCCTGACGGGACTAGCGGGAGGGCTCGAGCAGTACTTC.

CDR3 sequence (DNA): TGTGCCAGCAACCGCGACAGGGTTGGGAATGAGCAGTTCTTC. It specifies CASNRDRVGNEQFF. The chain couples TRBV2 to TRBJ2-1, with 7 bases that match TRBD1. Looked up from germline, CDR1 is SNHLY and CDR2 is FYNNEI. The CDR3 has 14 amino acids. V trimming: 7 bases; J trimming: 7 bases; junction bases outside the gene matches: 10.

This chain connects TRBV9 to TRBJ1-5; D is uncertain. V was cut by 4 bases and J by 6 bases, with 14 bases left in between. There are 14 residues in the CDR3. CDR1 SGDLS and CDR2 YYNGEE come from the germline V gene. The CDR3 spells CASSPDPKLQPQHF. DNA of the CDR3: TGTGCCAGCAGCCCCGATCCGAAGCTTCAGCCCCAGCATTTT.

The J gene is TRBJ2-3, the V gene TRBV7-3; 7 bases are shared with TRBD2. V lost 3 bases to trimming and J lost 0 bases; unmatched junction nucleotides: 3. Germline V gene lookup returns CDR1 SGHTA and CDR2 FQGTGA. The CDR3 loop spans 15 amino acids. The CDR3 is CASSFSGTSTDTQYF. As DNA, the CDR3 is TGTGCCAGCAGCTTCAGCGGGACTAGCACAGATACGCAGTATTTT. Filled out from reference TRBV7-3 and TRBJ2-3, the complete variable domain reads GAGVSQTPSNKVTEKGKYVELRCDPISGHTALYWYRQSLGQGPEFLIYFQGTGAADDSGLPNDRFFAVRPEGSVSTLKIQRTERGDSAVYLCASSFSGTSTDTQYFGPGTRLTVL.

The chain is built from TRBV18 and TRBJ1-2, with 7 bases aligning to TRBD1. With V trimmed by 5 bases and J by 3 bases, 6 bases remained unmatched. The germline CDR1 and CDR2 sequences are KGHSH and LQKENI. The CDR3 is made up of 14 amino acids. The chain's CDR3 is CASSAQGQDYGYTF. DNA of the CDR3: TGTGCCAGCTCAGCACAGGGGCAGGACTATGGCTACACCTTC.

The chain employs TRBV19 and TRBJ2-7; 8 positions match TRBD1. V was pared by 10 bases and J by 8 bases, with 16 bases of the junction left unmatched. The CDR3 is 14 amino acids. Germline V gives CDR1 LNHDA, CDR2 SQIVND (reference sequence). The CDR3 is CATTRDRYTTQQYF. The CDR3 DNA sequence: TGTGCCACCACCCGGGACAGGTATACGACCCAGCAGTACTTC.